Listed here are 18 T cell receptor beta chains from one sample, sequenced in a study of T cell changes during pregnancy in multiple sclerosis. Here immunoSEQ multiplex PCR was the method, and the copy in TCRdb shows in-frame clones only, minus some. The data show 60,000 to 85,000 clones, approximately 89% seen once. Sequenced material: peripheral blood, taken in the second trimester of pregnancy. These receptor sequences come from a female donor with multiple sclerosis, enrolled in a pregnancy study.

The V call is TRBV18, the J call TRBJ1-2; D uncertain. Between the trimmed V and J ends, which lost 2 bases and 5 bases, there was a span of 12 bases. The CDR3 covers 14 residues. Germline loops: CDR1 KGHSH, CDR2 LQKENI. The CDR3 DNA sequence: TGTGCCAGCTCACCATACAGCCCCTCGTATGGCTACACCTTC. Protein: CASSPYSPSYGYTF.

This clone was detected only a few times. This chain joins TRBV10-2 and TRBJ2-7; a weak D match, TRBD1 (5 bases). The V end lost 2 bases, the J end lost 0 bases, and 5 bases lay between the germline ends. CDR3 size: 13 residues. Germline CDR1 reads WSHSY; CDR2 reads SAAADI. DNA of the CDR3: TGCGCCAGCAGTGAGCAGGGCTCCTACGAGCAGTACTTC. It specifies CASSEQGSYEQYF.

This sequence joins TRBV18 and TRBJ1-1, with a tentative D call TRBD1 (5 bases). The CDR3 covers 13 residues. Trimming left V 1 base short and J 7 bases short, with 10 bases between. Germline CDR1 and CDR2: KGHSH and LQKENI. The DNA of the CDR3 is TGTGCCAGCTCACCACTCCAGGGTCATGAAGCTTTCTTT. It is translated as CASSPLQGHEAFF.

The J gene is TRBJ1-2, the V gene TRBV23-1; possible D gene TRBD1, 6 bases. Being an ORF, TRBV23-1 has a function that is uncertain. V gave up 0 bases and J gave up 4 bases, with 21 bases separating them. The CDR3 spans 18 residues. CDR3 in DNA: TGCGCCAGCAGTCAATCCGGGGGGCCCCTAAGGATTCCCTATGGCTACACCTTC. Translating gives CASSQSGGPLRIPYGYTF.

The chain is built from TRBV28 and TRBJ1-5; the D gene is possibly TRBD1 (5 bases). Trimming shortened V by 4 bases and J by 4 bases, and 14 bases separated the two germline ends. This CDR3 is 15 amino acids long. Germline assignment: CDR1 MDHEN and CDR2 SYDVKM. CDR3: CASSSAGRLNQPQHF. CDR3 nucleotides: TGTGCCAGCAGTTCCGCGGGACGGCTAAATCAGCCCCAGCATTTT.

The CDR3 region has the DNA TGCGCCAGCAGCCAAGAATCAGGCTCTGGGGCCAACGTCCTGACTTTC. Translating it yields CASSQESGSGANVLTF. The V and J genes are TRBV4-3 and TRBJ2-6, with D hard to call. The CDR3 has 16 amino acids. Trimming removed 0 bases from V and 0 bases from J, with 6 bases in between. Germline-derived CDR1 and CDR2 are LGHNA and YSLEER.

This rearrangement joins TRBV7-2 to TRBJ2-1, with 9 bases fitting TRBD1. CDR1 is SGHTA, CDR2 FQGNSA, per germline. This CDR3 has 15 amino acids. The trim removed 5 bases at V and 5 bases at J, leaving 7 bases unmatched. The CDR3 is CASSPPGTGNNEQFF. The CDR3 DNA is TGTGCCAGCAGCCCCCCCGGGACAGGGAACAATGAGCAGTTCTTC.

The chain uses TRBV7-2 and TRBJ2-3; TRBD1 might be the D (6 bases). This CDR3 is 13 amino acids long. The V gene lost 5 bases and the J gene lost 11 bases, with 17 bases spanning the gap. Looked up from germline, CDR1 is SGHTA and CDR2 is FQGNSA. This CDR3 reads CASSQGHAEEQYF. In DNA form, the CDR3 reads TGTGCCAGCAGCCAGGGGCACGCAGAAGAGCAGTATTTT.

This rearrangement joins TRBV7-9 to TRBJ2-1; a possible D gene is TRBD2 (6 bases). The CDR3 consists of 15 residues. The germline V gene has CDR1 SEHNR and CDR2 FQNEAQ (reference sequence). V lost 5 bases and J lost 7, with 18 bases in between. The CDR3 sequence is CASSLRGTSSNEQFF. Written as DNA, the CDR3 is TGTGCCAGCAGCCTCCGCGGGACGTCTTCTAATGAGCAGTTCTTC.

The chain employs TRBV4-1 and TRBJ2-7; perhaps TRBD1 as D (5 bases). CDR3 length: 17 amino acids. Germline CDR1 MGHRA, CDR2 YSYEKL. Trimming removed 1 base from V and 3 bases from J, with 19 bases in between. The DNA for the CDR3 is TGCGCCAGCAGCCAAGTCCCCAGGGCGGCAGAATTCTACGAGCAGTACTTC. Amino acid sequence: CASSQVPRAAEFYEQYF.

V and J are TRBV30 and TRBJ1-3; the D is unclear. Deletions cut 2 bases from V and 8 bases from J, with 7 bases between. Germline V lookup: CDR1 GTSNPN, CDR2 SVGIG (reference sequence). CDR3 length equals 11 residues. CDR3 sequence: CAWSPLDTIYF. The DNA of the CDR3 is TGTGCCTGGAGTCCCCTAGACACCATATATTTT.

The chain carries TRBV5-8 and TRBJ1-5, with D unresolved. The CDR3 has 13 residues. Trimming stripped 0 bases from V and 8 bases from J, with 9 bases between. Germline-derived CDR1 and CDR2 are SGHTS and YDEGEE. CDR3 coding DNA: TGTGCCAGCAGCTTGGCGGAGGCTGAGCCCCAGCATTTT. Translating it yields CASSLAEAEPQHF.

The chain combines TRBV7-8 with TRBJ2-4; D perhaps matches TRBD2 (5 bases). The V end was cut by 5 bases, the J end by 1 base, with 24 bases between. CDR1 and CDR2 (germline): SGHVS, FQNEAQ. This CDR3 spans 19 amino acids. In DNA form, the CDR3 reads TGTGCCAGCAGCCCCGCATTAGGGATCGGCGGGTATGCCAAAAACATTCAGTACTTC. This encodes CASSPALGIGGYAKNIQYF.

V and J are TRBV7-4 and TRBJ1-3; D may be TRBD1 (5 bases). V was clipped by 1 base and J by 2 bases, with 9 bases between them. The CDR3 consists of 15 residues. In germline, CDR1 is SGHVT, CDR2 SQSDAQ. CDR3 bases: TGTGCCAGCAGCTTAGGCTCAGGGCCTGGAAACACCATATATTTT. Its protein product is CASSLGSGPGNTIYF.

The chain carries TRBV7-2 and TRBJ2-4; 15 nucleotides align to TRBD2. V was pared by 4 bases and J by 8 bases, with 6 bases of the junction left unmatched. The CDR3 is made up of 16 amino acids. Germline V gene data show CDR1 as SGHTA and CDR2 as FQGNSA. As DNA, the CDR3 is TGTGCCAGCAGCTCGGGACTAGCGGGGGGTACGGACATTCAGTACTTC. Translating gives CASSSGLAGGTDIQYF.

The gene calls are TRBV11-3 and TRBJ2-7; no definite D call. This CDR3 contains 13 residues. V was shortened by 6 bases and J by 5 bases, with 14 bases between the two germline ends. Germline CDR1 and CDR2: SGHNT and YENEEA. The CDR3 sequence: CASSSGFFHEQYF. In DNA form, the CDR3 reads TGTGCCAGCAGTAGTGGTTTCTTTCACGAGCAGTACTTC.

This chain links TRBV5-6 with TRBJ1-1, with D possibly being TRBD1 (5 bases). Germline-derived CDR1 and CDR2 are SGHDT and YYEEEE. The CDR3 contains 14 residues. Trimming left V 0 bases short and J 7 bases short, with 13 bases between. Here the CDR3 DNA reads TGTGCCAGCAGCTTGGACTTCCCAGGGAATGAAGCTTTCTTT. Translating gives CASSLDFPGNEAFF.

This clone was seen only once. J is TRBJ2-3 and V is TRBV7-2; 10 nucleotides agree with TRBD1. The V and J ends lost 3 bases and 6 bases, in that order; junction bases with no gene match: 18. Germline V gives CDR1 SGHTA, CDR2 FQGNSA. CDR3 length: 19 residues. The CDR3 protein is CASSFGQGVTATARDTQYF. The CDR3, as DNA: TGTGCCAGCAGCTTTGGACAGGGGGTTACGGCGACCGCACGCGATACGCAGTATTTT.